The T cell receptor (beta chain) described here comes from a study of blood T cell repertoires in COVID-19. Background on the study: T cells, B-cell-depleted T cells, or PBMCs supplied cDNA or gDNA.

This table comes from immunoSEQ multiplex PCR, and its TCRdb copy is limited to in-frame clones, with some not included. The sample lists 200,000 to 250,000 clones, around 81% occurring once. The J segment lost 4 bases and the V segment lost 0 bases, leaving 4 bases of the junction unmatched. This CDR3 region has 14 residues. Germline CDR1 reads SGDLS; CDR2 reads YYNGEE. The chain employs TRBV9 and TRBJ2-7, with 7 nucleotides matching TRBD2. This TCR came from a human donor in a cohort sampled during active COVID-19. Sequencing input: peripheral blood. In nucleotides, the CDR3 is TGTGCCAGCAGCGTAGCTAGCGGAGTATACGAGCAGTACTTC. Its translation: CASSVASGVYEQYF.